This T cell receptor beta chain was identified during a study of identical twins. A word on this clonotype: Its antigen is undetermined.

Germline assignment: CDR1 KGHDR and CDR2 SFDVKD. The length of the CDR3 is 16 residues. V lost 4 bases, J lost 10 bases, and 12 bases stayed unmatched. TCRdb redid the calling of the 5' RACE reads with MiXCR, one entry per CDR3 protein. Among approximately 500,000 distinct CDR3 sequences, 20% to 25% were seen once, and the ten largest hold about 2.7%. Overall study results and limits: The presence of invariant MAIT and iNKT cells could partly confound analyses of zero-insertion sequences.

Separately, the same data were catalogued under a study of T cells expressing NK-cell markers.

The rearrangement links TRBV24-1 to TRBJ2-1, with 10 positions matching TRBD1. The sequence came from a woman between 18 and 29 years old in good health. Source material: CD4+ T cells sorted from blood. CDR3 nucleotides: TGTGCCACCAGTGAGACCGGGACAGGGGTGGTTCGCGAGCAGTTCTTC. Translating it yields CATSETGTGVVREQFF.